These 5 T cell receptor beta chains originate from one sample sequenced in a study of T cell repertoires in cytomegalovirus infection. No antigen has been assigned to these receptors. TCRdb called the reads again in MiXCR, with one record for every CDR3 protein. This table holds 650,000 to 900,000 distinct CDR3 sequences, about 29% found once. The sample consisted of cultured CD8+ T cells from PBMCs, taken from culture after CMV antigen stimulation. The receptors originated from a human donor in good health (CMV status not recorded). Some clones in this sample may be carry-over from other donors' samples.

This clonotype has only one observation. This chain's CDR3 is CASSYDGSGNTEAFF. In DNA, the CDR3 is TGTGCCAGCAGTTACGACGGGTCAGGGAACACTGAAGCTTTCTTT. The J gene is TRBJ1-1, the V gene TRBV6-5; D gene uncertain. Trimming cost V 2 bases and J 1 base, with 11 bases left between them. Germline loops: CDR1 MNHEY, CDR2 SVGAGI. The CDR3 loop spans 15 amino acids.

The V call is TRBV27, the J call TRBJ1-1; D possibly corresponds to TRBD1 (5 bases). V lost 7 bases to trimming and J lost 5 bases, with 14 bases between them. CDR1 and CDR2 (germline): MNHEY, SMNVEV (reference sequence). The CDR3 contains 13 residues. The CDR3 here is CASKKGSGTEAFF. The CDR3 DNA follows: TGTGCCAGCAAGAAGGGTTCAGGGACTGAAGCTTTCTTT.

CDR3 bases: TGCAGTGCTACCTGGGACAGGAACTCTGGAAACACCATATATTTT. This codes for CSATWDRNSGNTIYF. The V call is TRBV20-1, the J call TRBJ1-3; 8 bases are a match to TRBD1. The junction had 5 bases not matched to a gene; V was cut back by 4 bases and J by 0 bases. Germline CDR1 DFQATT, CDR2 SNEGSKA (reference sequence). The CDR3 sequence is 15 residues long.

This chain connects TRBV7-8 to TRBJ2-5; D remains ambiguous. CDR1 is SGHVS, CDR2 FQNEAQ, per germline. The length of the CDR3 is 10 residues. Trimming pared 8 bases from V and 7 bases from J, leaving 8 bases between. The CDR3 sequence: CASGPGTQYF. The CDR3 nucleotides are TGTGCCAGCGGCCCTGGGACCCAGTACTTC.

The rearrangement links TRBV6-6 to TRBJ1-5; a weak D match, TRBD1 (6 bases). Trimming removed 2 bases from V and 5 bases from J, with 10 bases in between. Per the germline V gene, CDR1 is MNHNY and CDR2 is SVGAGI (reference sequence). The CDR3 is 14 amino acids. Here the CDR3 reads CASSYREGDQPQHF. CDR3 in DNA: TGTGCCAGCAGTTACAGGGAGGGGGATCAGCCCCAGCATTTT.